The entry below gives a single T cell receptor (beta chain) sequence along with its context. Its antigen is undetermined. With 1 base clipped from V and 9 bases from J, the junction kept 6 bases outside the gene matches. Germline V gives CDR1 SNHLY, CDR2 FYNNEI. CDR3 length: 14 amino acids. These data belong to a study of OX40 agonist ivuxolimab in advanced cancers. Study in general: Patients took ivuxolimab, an agonistic anti-OX40 (CD134) antibody. Administration of intravenous ivuxolimab to patients occurred every 2 weeks at 0.01 to 10 mg/kg.

Produced via immunoSEQ multiplex PCR; TCRdb's table is partial and in-frame only. The repertoire holds roughly 48,000 clones, with about four fifths as singletons. Study-wide findings and caveats: Expanded peripheral T cells had an undetermined antigen specificity.

The origin of this receptor is an adult with an advanced solid tumor such as melanoma, head and neck, liver or kidney cancer. The source material was CD4+ or CD8+ T cells sorted from blood, sampled in a trial of the OX40 agonist ivuxolimab. The chain uses TRBV2 and TRBJ2-1, with 7 bases identical to TRBD2. CDR3 in amino acids: CASSEGGLVVEQFF. CDR3 in DNA: TGTGCCAGCAGTGAAGGAGGACTAGTGGTTGAGCAGTTCTTC.